This passage covers 28 T cell receptor beta chains from one sample sequenced in a study of cytomegalovirus exposure and HLA in healthy donors. The PCR had 60 Vbeta and 13 Jbeta primers. The assay was immunoSEQ multiplex PCR, and TCRdb's table has in-frame clones only and misses some. The sample contains 150,000 to 200,000 clones, about two thirds of which appear only once. The sequenced sample was PBMCs. These receptor sequences come from a human donor in good health.

In its sample, this clone was seen once. The J gene is TRBJ2-3, the V gene TRBV5-1; 11 bases match TRBD2. V dropped 9 bases and J dropped 5; count of bases not matched to a gene: 14. Germline loops: CDR1 SGHRS, CDR2 YFSETQ. CDR3 length: 16 residues. CDR3 bases: TGCGCCACTGGGCCTGTAACTAGCGGGGGTATAGATACGCAGTATTTT. Residues: CATGPVTSGGIDTQYF.

This chain uses TRBV25-1 with TRBJ2-7; the D gene is possibly TRBD2 (5 bases). Trimming shortened V by 1 base and J by 4 bases, and 11 bases separated the two germline ends. The CDR3 spans 14 residues. Germline V lookup: CDR1 MGHDK, CDR2 SYGVNS. The CDR3 coding sequence is TGTGCCAGCAGTGAATTTGGGTCGGGGTACGAGCAGTACTTC. Residues: CASSEFGSGYEQYF.

V and J are TRBV2 and TRBJ2-7; D perhaps matches TRBD1 (6 bases). The CDR3 is made up of 14 amino acids. From germline, CDR1 is SNHLY and CDR2 FYNNEI. V lost 9 bases, J lost 2 bases, and 17 bases lay in between. This CDR3 is CARTFGDNPYEQYF. In DNA, the CDR3 is TGTGCCAGGACTTTTGGGGACAACCCCTACGAGCAGTACTTC.

The chain is built from TRBV11-2 and TRBJ2-7, with a possible D match to TRBD2 (6 bases). Trimming left V 1 base short and J 2 bases short, with 12 bases between. The CDR3 is made up of 15 amino acids. Germline V lookup: CDR1 SGHAT, CDR2 FQNNGV. The CDR3, as DNA: TGTGCCAGCAGCTTAGGGAGGGTGGGGACCTACGAGCAGTACTTC. Residues: CASSLGRVGTYEQYF.

The chain combines TRBV2 with TRBJ2-1; tentatively, D is TRBD2 (5 bases). CDR3 length: 13 amino acids. Trimming cost V 7 bases and J 0 bases, with 7 bases left between them. Germline CDR1 is SNHLY and CDR2 is FYNNEI. The CDR3 nucleotides are TGTGCCAGCACGGGAAGCTCCTACAATGAGCAGTTCTTC. It is translated as CASTGSSYNEQFF.

A word on this clone: One end of the junction fails to match germline, which may point to a read error. This chain connects TRBV5-1 to TRBJ1-1; possibly TRBD1 for D (6 bases). The CDR3 is made up of 13 amino acids. The germline CDR1 and CDR2 sequences are SGHRS and YFSETQ. CDR3 sequence: CASSQDWGQEAFF. The CDR3 region has the DNA TGTGCCAGCAGCCAGGATTGGGGACAAGAAGCTTTCTTT.

The chain recombines TRBV11-2 with TRBJ2-3; 10 bases align to TRBD1. The CDR3 runs 14 residues. V shed 5 bases and J 4 bases; nucleotides not matched to a gene: 3. The V gene's germline CDR1 is SGHAT and CDR2 FQNNGV. The CDR3 DNA reads TGTGCCAGCAGCATAGGGACAGGGGCAGATACGCAGTATTTT. As protein: CASSIGTGADTQYF.

The CDR3 here is CASSLSDSYSGNTIYF. Here the CDR3 DNA reads TGCGCCAGCAGCCTCTCAGACAGCTACTCTGGAAACACCATATATTTT. The V gene is TRBV5-1, the J gene TRBJ1-3; D might be TRBD1 (5 bases). This CDR3 has 16 amino acids. V lost 4 bases to trimming and J lost 0 bases, with 14 bases between them. The germline gives CDR1 SGHRS, CDR2 YFSETQ.

The V and J genes are TRBV19 and TRBJ1-1; D uncertain. The CDR3 has 13 residues. Trimming left V 8 bases short and J 1 base short, with 11 bases between. Germline-derived CDR1 and CDR2 are LNHDA and SQIVND (reference sequence). In nucleotides, the CDR3 is TGTGCCAGTTTTCCCCCGGGGAACACTGAAGCTTTCTTT. Its translation: CASFPPGNTEAFF. Full variable domain (outside the CDR3, taken from reference TRBV19 and TRBJ1-1): DGGITQSPKYLFRKEGQNVTLSCEQNLNHDAMYWYRQDPGQGLRLIYYSQIVNDFQKGDIAEGYSVSREKKESFPLTVTSAQKNPTAFYLCASFPPGNTEAFFGQGTRLTVV.

The CDR3 protein is CASSLGGGVTNEKLFF. The DNA for the CDR3 is TGTGCCAGCAGCTTAGGAGGGGGCGTCACTAATGAAAAACTGTTTTTT. The chain joins TRBV5-5 to TRBJ1-4; 7 bases line up with TRBD1. Germline CDR1 SGHKS, CDR2 YYEKEE (reference sequence). The V and J ends lost 2 bases and 2 bases, in that order; junction bases with no gene match: 6. The CDR3 sequence is 16 residues long.

This CDR3 is CASSFELRTDTQYF. The CDR3 DNA reads TGTGCCAGCAGTTTCGAGTTACGCACAGATACGCAGTATTTT. The chain links TRBV7-9 to TRBJ2-3; D uncertain. Germline V CDR1 and CDR2: SEHNR, FQNEAQ (reference sequence). The CDR3 totals 14 residues. V lost 6 bases, J lost 1 base, and 11 bases lay in between.

The V call is TRBV7-3, the J call TRBJ2-3, with 11 bases aligning to TRBD2. The CDR3 has 20 residues. The germline CDR1 and CDR2 sequences are SGHTA and FQGTGA. V trimming: 1 base; J trimming: 3 bases; junction bases outside the gene matches: 15. The CDR3, as DNA: TGTGCCAGCAGCTTAAAACCTAGCGGGGGGCTCCAACGGAAAACAGATACGCAGTATTTT. It is translated as CASSLKPSGGLQRKTDTQYF.

The chain recombines TRBV4-1 with TRBJ2-7; D not certain. CDR1 and CDR2 from the germline V gene are MGHRA and YSYEKL. The CDR3 is 15 amino acids. Trimming left V 0 bases short and J 2 bases short, with 11 bases between. CDR3 in amino acids: CASSQETSPTYEQYF. Written as DNA, the CDR3 is TGCGCCAGCAGCCAAGAAACTTCTCCCACCTACGAGCAGTACTTC.

In DNA form, the CDR3 reads TGTGCCAGTAGTTTTCCCGTAGGGGTTGGAGCTTTCTTT. Its translation is CASSFPVGVGAFF. V gene TRBV19 combines with J gene TRBJ1-1; possible D gene TRBD1, 5 bases. The CDR3 contains 13 residues. The germline V gene has CDR1 LNHDA and CDR2 SQIVND (reference sequence). V lost 5 bases, J lost 10 bases, and 17 bases lay in between.

This sequence joins TRBV6-6 and TRBJ2-5, with TRBD2 as a possible D gene (5 bases). The V and J ends lost 3 bases and 2 bases respectively, with 16 bases between them. Looked up from germline, CDR1 is MNHNY and CDR2 is SVGAGI (reference sequence). This CDR3 has 16 amino acids. The DNA of the CDR3 is TGTGCCAGCAGTTATCAAGGCGGGCGTACACAAGAGACCCAGTACTTC. It encodes CASSYQGGRTQETQYF.

V and J are TRBV25-1 and TRBJ2-5; TRBD1 matches 7 bases. The CDR3 length is 15 residues. The germline gives CDR1 MGHDK, CDR2 SYGVNS. The V segment lost 8 bases and the J segment 5 bases; nucleotides outside the gene matches: 14. CDR3 in amino acids: CASGWRRGLGETQYF. The CDR3 DNA reads TGTGCCAGCGGCTGGCGCAGGGGGTTGGGGGAGACCCAGTACTTC.

This chain connects TRBV10-2 to TRBJ1-1; no definite D call. The ends were cut back, 0 bases at V and 4 bases at J, with 15 bases in the middle. CDR1 is WSHSY and CDR2 is SAAADI in the germline V gene. This CDR3 has 16 amino acids. Here the CDR3 DNA reads TGCGCCAGCAGTGAGTCAGTGGCCCTAAGCGGCACTGAAGCTTTCTTT. This translates into CASSESVALSGTEAFF.

The chain recombines TRBV7-3 with TRBJ2-3; 7 nucleotides agree with TRBD2. The CDR3 totals 17 residues. Germline loops: CDR1 SGHTA, CDR2 FQGTGA. V trimming: 0 bases; J trimming: 4 bases; junction bases outside the gene matches: 10. This CDR3 is CASSLTVWASGPDTQYF. The CDR3 DNA follows: TGTGCCAGCAGCTTAACGGTTTGGGCTAGCGGCCCAGATACGCAGTATTTT.

The CDR3 region is CASSVPGQTNTGELFF. The CDR3, as DNA: TGTGCCAGCAGCGTCCCGGGACAGACGAACACCGGGGAGCTGTTTTTT. The chain carries TRBV9 and TRBJ2-2; TRBD1 aligns across 7 bases. The CDR3 runs to 16 residues. Germline values: CDR1 SGDLS, CDR2 YYNGEE. Trimming cost V 2 bases and J 0 bases; bases outside gene matches: 4.

The rearrangement joins TRBV5-1 to TRBJ1-5; perhaps TRBD1 as D (5 bases). The CDR3 extends over 14 amino acids. V shed 1 base and J shed 7 bases, with 12 bases lying between them. The germline gives CDR1 SGHRS, CDR2 YFSETQ. CDR3 nucleotides: TGCGCCAGCAGCTTGACAGGTACAGGCCAGCCCCAGCATTTT. Its translation: CASSLTGTGQPQHF.

The chain joins TRBV7-3 to TRBJ1-2; 8 bases line up with TRBD1. The CDR3 loop spans 14 amino acids. The germline gives CDR1 SGHTA, CDR2 FQGTGA. Losses at the gene ends were 1 base for V and 8 bases for J; bases not matched to a gene: 6. CDR3 residues: CASSLMPGGNGYTF. DNA of the CDR3: TGTGCCAGCAGCTTAATGCCAGGGGGCAACGGCTACACCTTC. The full variable domain, rest sourced from reference TRBV7-3 and TRBJ1-2, is GAGVSQTPSNKVTEKGKYVELRCDPISGHTALYWYRQSLGQGPEFLIYFQGTGAADDSGLPNDRFFAVRPEGSVSTLKIQRTERGDSAVYLCASSLMPGGNGYTFGSGTRLTVV.

This clone was seen more than once but under ten times. The genes are TRBV18 and TRBJ2-7; the match to TRBD2 covers 16 bases. With 4 bases clipped from V and 2 bases from J, the junction kept 8 bases outside the gene matches. Germline V gives CDR1 KGHSH, CDR2 LQKENI. The CDR3 contains 18 residues. CDR3 in DNA: TGTGCCAGCTCACGGGGGACTAGCGGGGGGGCCCTCCCCTACGAGCAGTACTTC. Protein: CASSRGTSGGALPYEQYF.

V is TRBV5-5 and J is TRBJ1-5, with 7 bases matching TRBD1. The CDR3 spans 16 residues. V shed 4 bases, J shed 2 bases, and the junction held 9 bases outside the gene matches. Germline V lookup: CDR1 SGHKS, CDR2 YYEKEE (reference sequence). In DNA, the CDR3 is TGTGCCAGCAGCCCTCAACAGGGGTTGGGCAATCAGCCCCAGCATTTT. It codes for CASSPQQGLGNQPQHF. Filled out from reference TRBV5-5 and TRBJ1-5, the complete variable domain reads DAGVTQSPTHLIKTRGQQVTLRCSPISGHKSVSWYQQVLGQGPQFIFQYYEKEERGRGNFPDRFSARQFPNYSSELNVNALLLGDSALYLCASSPQQGLGNQPQHFGDGTRLSIL.

This chain connects TRBV2 to TRBJ1-1; 9 bases fit TRBD1. This CDR3 contains 14 residues. In germline, CDR1 is SNHLY, CDR2 FYNNEI. V trimming: 4 bases; J trimming: 4 bases; junction bases outside the gene matches: 4. The CDR3 spells CASSVYRGPTEAFF. CDR3 coding DNA: TGTGCCAGCAGTGTTTACAGGGGGCCCACTGAAGCTTTCTTT.

The genes are TRBV5-6 and TRBJ1-1; D might be TRBD1 (6 bases). The CDR3 totals 16 residues. Per the germline V gene, CDR1 is SGHDT and CDR2 is YYEEEE. Trimming shortened V by 3 bases and J by 4 bases, and 19 bases separated the two germline ends. DNA of the CDR3: TGTGCCAGCAGCTCCCCTCCGTGGGGGCTCGGCACTGAAGCTTTCTTT. Translated, it gives CASSSPPWGLGTEAFF.

The chain carries TRBV11-2 and TRBJ2-3, with D possibly matching TRBD2 (6 bases). V was clipped by 8 bases and J by 2 bases, with 20 bases between them. The germline gives CDR1 SGHAT, CDR2 FQNNGV. The CDR3 spans 16 residues. CDR3: CASGGMEDLDTDTQYF. The CDR3 region has the DNA TGTGCCAGCGGGGGGATGGAGGACCTTGACACAGATACGCAGTATTTT.

This clone was seen only a few times. The chain employs TRBV9 and TRBJ2-2, with D hard to call. The CDR3 contains 11 residues. Germline loops: CDR1 SGDLS, CDR2 YYNGEE. Deletions cut 1 base from V and 8 bases from J, with 3 bases between. CDR3 sequence (DNA): TGTGCCAGCAGCGTACCGGGGGAGCTGTTTTTT. This codes for CASSVPGELFF.

In its sample, this clone was seen a few times. This chain connects TRBV5-1 to TRBJ1-4, with 7 bases fitting TRBD1. Germline V gene lookup returns CDR1 SGHRS and CDR2 YFSETQ. The CDR3 has 15 amino acids. The V gene end was trimmed by 6 bases and the J gene end by 7 bases; junction bases not matched to a gene: 12. The CDR3 sequence is CASTGLGGSGEKLFF. The CDR3 DNA sequence: TGCGCCAGCACGGGATTAGGGGGCTCGGGTGAAAAACTGTTTTTT.